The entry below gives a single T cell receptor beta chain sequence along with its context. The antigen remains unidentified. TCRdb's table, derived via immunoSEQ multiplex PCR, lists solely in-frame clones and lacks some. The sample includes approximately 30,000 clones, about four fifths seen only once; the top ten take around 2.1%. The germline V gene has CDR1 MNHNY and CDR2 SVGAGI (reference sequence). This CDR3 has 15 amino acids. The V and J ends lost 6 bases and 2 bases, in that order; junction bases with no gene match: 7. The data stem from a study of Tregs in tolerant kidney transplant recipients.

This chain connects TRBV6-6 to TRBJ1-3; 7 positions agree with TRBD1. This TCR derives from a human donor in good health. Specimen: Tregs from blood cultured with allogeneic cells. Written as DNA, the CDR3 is TGTGCCAGCAGAAGAGCCGGGACAGCTGGAAACACCATATATTTT. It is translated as CASRRAGTAGNTIYF.